These 5 T cell receptor beta chains came from one sample sequenced in a study of CD8 T cells in Susac syndrome. The RNA, about 0.45 to 1 ug, was put through reverse transcription using random hexamers. TCRdb re-called the immunoSEQ multiplex PCR reads with MiXCR, one entry per CDR3 protein. The table has around 180,000 distinct CDR3 sequences, 90% to 97% seen once. The sample was CD4+ T cells from PBMCs. The receptors here all came from a human donor with multiple sclerosis.

V and J are TRBV5-6 and TRBJ1-6; TRBD1 is a possible D gene (5 bases). The length of the CDR3 is 17 residues. V was pared by 3 bases and J by 6 bases, with 19 bases between. The V gene's germline CDR1 is SGHDT and CDR2 YYEEEE. The CDR3 is CASSSGTAANLNSPLHF. The CDR3 nucleotides read TGTGCCAGCAGCTCCGGGACCGCGGCGAACCTTAATTCACCCCTCCACTTT.

This clonotype showed up just once. This chain joins TRBV13 and TRBJ2-3; TRBD2 is a possible D gene (7 bases). V lost 5 bases to trimming and J lost 5 bases, with 20 bases between them. Germline V gene lookup returns CDR1 PRHDT and CDR2 FYEKMQ (reference sequence). The CDR3 sequence is 16 residues long. The CDR3 DNA is TGTGCCAGCAGCCCCCTACCGGGGGGCGAGGGAGATACGCAGTATTTT. Amino acid sequence: CASSPLPGGEGDTQYF.

The chain couples TRBV6-2 or TRBV6-3 to TRBJ1-1; D call uncertain. V shed 6 bases and J shed 3 bases, with 8 bases lying between them. CDR3 length: 12 amino acids. The germline V gene has CDR1 MNHEY and CDR2 SVGEGT. CDR3 residues: CASRPLDTEAFF. CDR3 DNA sequence: TGTGCCAGCAGACCCCTGGACACTGAAGCTTTCTTT.

The rearrangement uses TRBV29-1 and TRBJ2-1; 9 nucleotides line up with TRBD1. The ends lost 4 bases at V and 4 bases at J; junction bases unmatched: 5. The germline V gene encodes CDR1 SQVTM and CDR2 ANQGSEA. This CDR3 spans 14 amino acids. The CDR3 bases are TGCAGCGTTGGGGGGGGACAGGGTTACAATGAGCAGTTCTTC. Amino acids: CSVGGGQGYNEQFF.

The chain employs TRBV7-9 and TRBJ2-5, with D possibly matching TRBD1 (7 bases). Germline V CDR1 and CDR2: SEHNR, FQNEAQ (reference sequence). V dropped 5 bases and J dropped 5 bases, with 21 bases sitting between them. This CDR3 has 16 residues. The CDR3 DNA is TGTGCCAGCAGCCCCCGGACGGAGGGGGCGGGGGAGACCCAGTACTTC. This sequence encodes CASSPRTEGAGETQYF.